This section outlines one TCR beta chain sequence together with its context. No antigen is known for it. Exposure to brentuximab vedotin varied, and each patient had relapsed following autologous stem cell transplantation. The sample comes from a study of PD-1 blockade in classical Hodgkin lymphoma. General study points: In newly diagnosed patients, baseline TCR diversity was reportedly below that of healthy donors.

Assay used: immunoSEQ multiplex PCR; TCRdb lists only in-frame clones, some missing. The sample lists about 24,000 clones, almost 70% occurring once. The CDR3 sequence is 14 residues long. Trimming stripped 3 bases from V and 2 bases from J, with 11 bases between. From germline, CDR1 is SGHNT and CDR2 YYREEE (reference sequence). The sequence came from a human donor with classical Hodgkin lymphoma. Sample: peripheral blood mononuclear cells (PBMCs), taken at baseline. V is TRBV5-4 and J is TRBJ1-1; no clear D. The CDR3 region is CASSSGRSNTEAFF. The CDR3 coding sequence is TGTGCCAGCAGCTCCGGACGCAGTAACACTGAAGCTTTCTTT.